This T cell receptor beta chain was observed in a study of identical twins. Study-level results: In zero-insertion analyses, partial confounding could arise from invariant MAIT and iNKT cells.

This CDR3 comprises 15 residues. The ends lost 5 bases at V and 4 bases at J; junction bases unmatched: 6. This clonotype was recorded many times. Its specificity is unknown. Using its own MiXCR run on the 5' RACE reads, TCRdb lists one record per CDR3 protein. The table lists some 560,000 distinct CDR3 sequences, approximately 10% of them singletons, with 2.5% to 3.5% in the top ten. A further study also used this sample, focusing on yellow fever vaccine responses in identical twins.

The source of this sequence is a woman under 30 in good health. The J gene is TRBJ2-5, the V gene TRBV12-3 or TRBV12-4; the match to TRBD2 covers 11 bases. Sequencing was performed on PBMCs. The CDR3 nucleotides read TGTGCCAGCAGTCCACGACTAGCGGGGTCAGAGACCCAGTACTTC. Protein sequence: CASSPRLAGSETQYF.